This is a list of T cell receptor beta chains from one sample in a study of cytomegalovirus exposure and HLA in healthy donors. The data were produced by immunoSEQ multiplex PCR, yet TCRdb's version contains in-frame clones alone and is incomplete. The sample carries 120,000 or so clones, 60% to 80% recorded once. Sequences were obtained from PBMCs. Every receptor here comes from a man aged 45-65 years in good health and CMV-seropositive. Each CDR3 is given with its conserved first and last residue. A D gene is named only where the DNA matches it firmly. Size is omitted from some rows. Given values are once, few, many or a class for expanded clones.

cdr3_aa: CASSFTGESSYEQYF
cdr3_nt: TGCGCCAGCAGCTTTACCGGGGAAAGCTCCTACGAGCAGTACTTC
clone_size: .
d_call: .
v_call: TRBV5-1
j_call: TRBJ2-7

cdr3_aa: CASSPRHPGELFF
cdr3_nt: TGTGCCAGCAGCCCCCGACATCCCGGGGAGCTGTTTTTT
clone_size: .
d_call: .
v_call: TRBV7-9
j_call: TRBJ2-2

cdr3_aa: CASSVARIASPGEQYF
cdr3_nt: TGTGCCAGCAGCGTAGCTAGAATAGCCTCACCGGGGGAGCAGTACTTC
clone_size: .
d_call: .
v_call: TRBV9
j_call: TRBJ2-7

cdr3_aa: CASGLTTAYEQYF
cdr3_nt: TGTGCCAGCGGCCTGACAACGGCCTACGAGCAGTACTTC
clone_size: .
d_call: .
v_call: TRBV19
j_call: TRBJ2-7

cdr3_aa: CASSQLAAGGHNEQFF
cdr3_nt: TGCGCCAGCAGCCAACTCGCTGCGGGGGGGCATAATGAGCAGTTCTTC
clone_size: once
d_call: TRBD2
v_call: TRBV4-1
j_call: TRBJ2-1

cdr3_aa: CTSSHASGLAGVPEFF
cdr3_nt: TGCACCAGCAGCCATGCCTCGGGACTAGCGGGAGTTCCGGAGTTCTTC
clone_size: once
d_call: .
v_call: TRBV1
j_call: TRBJ2-1

cdr3_aa: CASSFFPGQVSYEQYF
cdr3_nt: TGTGCCAGCAGTTTTTTCCCGGGACAGGTGTCGTACGAGCAGTACTTC
clone_size: few
d_call: TRBD1
v_call: TRBV28
j_call: TRBJ2-7

cdr3_aa: CASADGGENIQYF
cdr3_nt: TGTGCCAGTGCGGACGGGGGTGAGAACATTCAGTACTTC
clone_size: .
d_call: .
v_call: TRBV7-8
j_call: TRBJ2-4

cdr3_aa: CASTFDRGHEQYF
cdr3_nt: TGTGCCAGCACCTTTGACAGGGGACACGAGCAGTACTTC
clone_size: few
d_call: TRBD1
v_call: TRBV7-9
j_call: TRBJ2-7

cdr3_aa: CASSFSGGRDTEAFF
cdr3_nt: TGCGCCAGCAGCTTTTCAGGGGGAAGAGACACTGAAGCTTTCTTT
clone_size: few
d_call: TRBD1
v_call: TRBV5-1
j_call: TRBJ1-1

cdr3_aa: CASSDRTGTHSPLHF
cdr3_nt: TGTGCCAGCAGTGATCGGACAGGGACCCATTCACCCCTCCACTTT
clone_size: .
d_call: TRBD1
v_call: TRBV6-1
j_call: TRBJ1-6

cdr3_aa: CASSPPGRNTIYF
cdr3_nt: TGTGCCAGCAGTCCTCCGGGAAGAAACACCATATATTTT
clone_size: .
d_call: .
v_call: TRBV28
j_call: TRBJ1-3

cdr3_aa: CASSNQQGSQPQHF
cdr3_nt: TGTGCCAGCAGTAACCAACAGGGGAGTCAGCCCCAGCATTTT
clone_size: .
d_call: TRBD1
v_call: TRBV2
j_call: TRBJ1-5

cdr3_aa: CASSGQGAETQYF
cdr3_nt: TGTGCCAGCAGTGGACAGGGGGCAGAGACCCAGTACTTC
clone_size: .
d_call: TRBD1
v_call: TRBV25-1
j_call: TRBJ2-5

cdr3_aa: CASSQDTSGGTDTQYF
cdr3_nt: TGCGCCAGCAGCCAGGATACTAGCGGGGGCACAGATACGCAGTATTTT
clone_size: .
d_call: TRBD2
v_call: TRBV4-3
j_call: TRBJ2-3

cdr3_aa: CASSFFRGTDTQYF
cdr3_nt: TGTGCCAGCAGCTTTTTCCGGGGCACAGATACGCAGTATTTT
clone_size: .
d_call: .
v_call: TRBV7-9
j_call: TRBJ2-3

cdr3_aa: CATSPGEDQPQHF
cdr3_nt: TGTGCCACCAGCCCAGGGGAAGATCAGCCCCAGCATTTT
clone_size: .
d_call: .
v_call: TRBV15
j_call: TRBJ1-5

cdr3_aa: CASSVWDRQETQYF
cdr3_nt: TGTGCCAGCAGCGTTTGGGACAGACAAGAGACCCAGTACTTC
clone_size: .
d_call: TRBD1
v_call: TRBV5-8
j_call: TRBJ2-5

cdr3_aa: CASSLAAGLVTYEQYF
cdr3_nt: TGCGCCAGCAGCTTGGCCGCGGGACTAGTAACCTACGAGCAGTACTTC
clone_size: .
d_call: TRBD2
v_call: TRBV5-1
j_call: TRBJ2-7

cdr3_aa: CASSVSPRQGSGETQYF
cdr3_nt: TGTGCCAGCAGCGTGAGCCCTAGACAGGGGAGTGGCGAGACCCAGTACTTC
clone_size: .
d_call: TRBD1
v_call: TRBV9
j_call: TRBJ2-5

cdr3_aa: CASSLGTSGSDEQFF
cdr3_nt: TGTGCCAGCAGTTTGGGGACTAGCGGGAGCGATGAGCAGTTCTTC
clone_size: .
d_call: TRBD2
v_call: TRBV27
j_call: TRBJ2-1

cdr3_aa: CASSPLLGTGGTEAFF
cdr3_nt: TGTGCCAGCAGCCCCTTATTGGGGACAGGGGGGACTGAAGCTTTCTTT
clone_size: .
d_call: TRBD1
v_call: TRBV14
j_call: TRBJ1-1

cdr3_aa: CASGTGWGNEQFF
cdr3_nt: TGTGCCAGCGGGACAGGCTGGGGCAATGAGCAGTTCTTC
clone_size: once
d_call: TRBD1
v_call: TRBV7-9
j_call: TRBJ2-1

cdr3_aa: CASSSSGGLAGHSSTDTQYF
cdr3_nt: TGTGCCAGCAGCTCGTCTGGGGGACTAGCGGGGCATTCTAGCACAGATACGCAGTATTTT
clone_size: .
d_call: TRBD2
v_call: TRBV7-7
j_call: TRBJ2-3

cdr3_aa: CASSDGLAGEREQYF
cdr3_nt: TGTGCCAGCAGTGACGGCTTAGCGGGAGAACGCGAGCAGTACTTC
clone_size: few
d_call: TRBD2
v_call: TRBV2
j_call: TRBJ2-7

cdr3_aa: CASSFPDRGLEKLFF
cdr3_nt: TGTGCCAGCAGTTTCCCGGACAGGGGGCTCGAAAAACTGTTTTTT
clone_size: .
d_call: TRBD1
v_call: TRBV25-1
j_call: TRBJ1-4